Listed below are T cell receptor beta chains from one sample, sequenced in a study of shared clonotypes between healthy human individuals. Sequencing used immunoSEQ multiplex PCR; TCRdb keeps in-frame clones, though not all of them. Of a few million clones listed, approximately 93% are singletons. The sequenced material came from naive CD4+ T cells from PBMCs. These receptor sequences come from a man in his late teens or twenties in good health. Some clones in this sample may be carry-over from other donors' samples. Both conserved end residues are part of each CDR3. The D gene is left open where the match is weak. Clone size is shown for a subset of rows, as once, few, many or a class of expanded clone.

CSAHRGGETQYF | TGCAGCGCTCACAGGGGCGGGGAGACCCAGTACTTC | . | TRBD1 | TRBJ2-5 | TRBV29-1
CASSEGGGETQYF | TGTGCCAGCAGTGAAGGGGGGGGAGAGACCCAGTACTTC | . | TRBD2 | TRBJ2-5 | TRBV2
CASSQAPRGDNEKLFF | TGCGCCAGCAGCCAAGCCCCCCGGGGAGACAATGAAAAACTGTTTTTT | . | . | TRBJ1-4 | TRBV4-1
CASSLLIPSSGNTIYF | TGTGCCAGCAGCTTACTGATCCCTAGCTCTGGAAACACCATATATTTT | . | . | TRBJ1-3 | TRBV7-9
CASSLSGSGANVLTF | TGTGCCAGCAGCCTCTCGGGGTCTGGGGCCAACGTCCTGACTTTC | . | . | TRBJ2-6 | TRBV6-5
CASSRRPSSSGANVLTF | TGTGCCAGCAGTCGACGTCCTTCAAGCTCTGGGGCCAACGTCCTGACTTTC | . | . | TRBJ2-6 | TRBV28
CASSLNRANTGELFF | TGTGCCAGCAGCTTGAACAGGGCGAACACCGGGGAGCTGTTTTTT | . | . | TRBJ2-2 | TRBV7-2
CASSFAAGDVTGELFF | TGCGCCAGCAGCTTCGCAGCGGGAGATGTCACCGGGGAGCTGTTTTTT | . | TRBD2 | TRBJ2-2 | TRBV5-1
CASRDGHSTDTQYF | TGTGCCAGCAGAGACGGGCACAGCACAGATACGCAGTATTTT | . | . | TRBJ2-3 | TRBV11-3
CASSLGSTDTQYF | TGTGCCAGCAGCTTAGGTAGCACAGATACGCAGTATTTT | . | . | TRBJ2-3 | TRBV7-2
CASSPEISSTDTQYF | TGTGCCAGCTCACCGGAGATCTCCAGCACAGATACGCAGTATTTT | once | . | TRBJ2-3 | TRBV18
CASSTGQGNGNTIYF | TGTGCCAGCAGTACAGGACAGGGGAACGGAAACACCATATATTTT | . | TRBD1 | TRBJ1-3 | TRBV6-5
CASSQDIMGRGEAFF | TGTGCCAGCAGCCAAGATATAATGGGCAGGGGGGAAGCTTTCTTT | . | TRBD1 | TRBJ1-1 | TRBV4-2
CASTRQAGAAGELFF | TGTGCCAGTACCCGCCAAGCGGGGGCTGCCGGGGAGCTGTTTTTT | . | TRBD2 | TRBJ2-2 | TRBV19
CASSRIAGRGETQYF | TGTGCCAGCAGCCGAATAGCGGGACGGGGGGAGACCCAGTACTTC | . | TRBD2 | TRBJ2-5 | TRBV14
CASSPGSSYEQYF | TGTGCCAGCAGCCCGGGGAGTTCCTACGAGCAGTACTTC | once | . | TRBJ2-7 | TRBV11-3
CASSFPGNQETQYF | TGTGCCAGCAGTTTTCCGGGAAACCAAGAGACCCAGTACTTC | . | . | TRBJ2-5 | TRBV28
CSVTTSGGTDTQYF | TGCAGCGTGACAACTAGCGGGGGCACAGATACGCAGTATTTT | . | TRBD2 | TRBJ2-3 | TRBV29-1
CASSVTSGMYNEQFF | TGTGCCAGCAGCGTAACTAGCGGGATGTACAATGAGCAGTTCTTC | few | TRBD2 | TRBJ2-1 | TRBV9
CAISDPRQGSQSPTF | TGTGCCATCAGTGACCCTCGACAGGGGAGCCAATCCCCCACCTTC | . | TRBD1 | TRBJ1-2 | TRBV10-3
CATSSGTGATGELFF | TGTGCCACCTCATCCGGGACAGGGGCCACCGGGGAGCTGTTTTTT | once | TRBD1 | TRBJ2-2 | TRBV19
CASSLIAGEQETQYF | TGCGCCAGCAGCTTGATAGCGGGGGAACAAGAGACCCAGTACTTC | . | TRBD2 | TRBJ2-5 | TRBV5-1
CASSVREISNQPQHF | TGTGCCAGCAGTGTCCGGGAGATTAGCAATCAGCCCCAGCATTTT | . | . | TRBJ1-5 | TRBV6-1